This TCR beta chain was sequenced in a study of blood T cell repertoires in COVID-19. CDR3 length: 16 amino acids. Germline loops: CDR1 SGHRS, CDR2 YFSETQ. Between the trimmed V and J ends, which lost 1 base and 3 bases, there was a span of 16 bases. Clones were read by immunoSEQ multiplex PCR, and TCRdb kept only the in-frame ones, dropping some. Of 25,000 to 35,000 clones listed, 83% are singletons. This clonotype was obtained from a man aged 65-85 years with active COVID-19. Sequenced input: peripheral blood. The chain is built from TRBV5-1 and TRBJ1-1; TRBD1 is a possible D gene (5 bases). CDR3 loop: CASSLWGGFRDTEAFF. CDR3 sequence (DNA): TGCGCCAGCAGCTTGTGGGGGGGGTTCCGAGACACTGAAGCTTTCTTT.